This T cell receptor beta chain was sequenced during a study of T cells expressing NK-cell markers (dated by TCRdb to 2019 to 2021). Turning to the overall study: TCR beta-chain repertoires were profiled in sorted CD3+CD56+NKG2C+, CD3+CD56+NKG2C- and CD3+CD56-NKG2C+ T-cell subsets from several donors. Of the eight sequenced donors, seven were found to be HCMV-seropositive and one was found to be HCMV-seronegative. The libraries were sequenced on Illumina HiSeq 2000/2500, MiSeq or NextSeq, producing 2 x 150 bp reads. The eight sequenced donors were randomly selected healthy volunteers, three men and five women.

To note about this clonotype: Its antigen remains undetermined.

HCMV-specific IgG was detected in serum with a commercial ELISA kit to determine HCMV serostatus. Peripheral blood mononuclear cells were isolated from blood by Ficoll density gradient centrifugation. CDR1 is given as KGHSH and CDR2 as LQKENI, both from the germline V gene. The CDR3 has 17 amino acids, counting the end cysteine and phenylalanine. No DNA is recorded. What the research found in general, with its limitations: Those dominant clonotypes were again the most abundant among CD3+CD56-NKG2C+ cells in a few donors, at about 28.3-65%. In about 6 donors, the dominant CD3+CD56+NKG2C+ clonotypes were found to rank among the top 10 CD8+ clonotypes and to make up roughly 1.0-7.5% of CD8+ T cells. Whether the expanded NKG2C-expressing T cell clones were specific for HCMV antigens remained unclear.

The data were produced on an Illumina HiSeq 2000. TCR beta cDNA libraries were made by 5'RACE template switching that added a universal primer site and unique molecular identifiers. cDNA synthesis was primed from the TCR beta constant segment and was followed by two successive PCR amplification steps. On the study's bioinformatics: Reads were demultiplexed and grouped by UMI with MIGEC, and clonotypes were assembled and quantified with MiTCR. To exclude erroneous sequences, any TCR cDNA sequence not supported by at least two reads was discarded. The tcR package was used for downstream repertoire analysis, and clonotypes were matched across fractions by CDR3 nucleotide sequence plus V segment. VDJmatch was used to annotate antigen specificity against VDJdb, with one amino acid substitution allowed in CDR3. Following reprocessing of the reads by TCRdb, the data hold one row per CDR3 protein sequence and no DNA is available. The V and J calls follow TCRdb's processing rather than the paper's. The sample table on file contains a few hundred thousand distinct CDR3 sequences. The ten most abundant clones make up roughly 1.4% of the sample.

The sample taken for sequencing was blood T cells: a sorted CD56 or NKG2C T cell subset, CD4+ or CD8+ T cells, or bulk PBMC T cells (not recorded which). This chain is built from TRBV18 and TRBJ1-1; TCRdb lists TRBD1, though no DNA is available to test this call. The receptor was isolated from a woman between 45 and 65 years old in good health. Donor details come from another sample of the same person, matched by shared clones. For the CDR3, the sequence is CASSLRGITISNTEAFF.